This TCR beta chain was recorded in a study of OX40 agonist ivuxolimab in advanced cancers. Overall study: Earlier anti-PD-1, anti-PD-L1 or anti-CTLA-4 therapy was permitted; about 44% had received some.

Findings and caveats of the study: Clonal expansion by week 6 occurred in CD4+ and CD8+ blood T cells (at 0.1 to 3.0 mg/kg). Averaging showed that CD8+ T cells had more expanded clones than CD4+ did.

The V and J ends lost 3 bases and 4 bases respectively, with 13 bases between them. This CDR3 is 14 amino acids long. Germline loops: CDR1 SGHAT, CDR2 FQNNGV. Remarks on this clone: Its target is unknown.

Sequencing used immunoSEQ multiplex PCR; TCRdb keeps in-frame clones, though not all of them. Among 65,000 or so clones, over 90% were seen once, and the ten largest hold over 10%. This chain links TRBV11-2 with TRBJ2-7; D is unresolved. The sample consisted of CD4+ or CD8+ T cells sorted from blood, taken in a trial of the OX40 agonist ivuxolimab. The receptor's source is an adult with an advanced solid tumor such as melanoma, head and neck, liver or kidney cancer. The DNA for the CDR3 is TGTGCCAGCAGCTTCTACAGAGAGCGTTACGAGCAGTACTTC. Translating gives CASSFYRERYEQYF.